This T cell receptor beta chain was retrieved from a study of T cells in Graves' hyperthyroidism and ophthalmopathy. Study outcomes and limitations: Separating ophthalmopathy from stable hyperthyroidism was achieved by a 13 V-J model.

Newly diagnosed hyperthyroidism patients aged 18 to 65 years had disease lasting under 2 months. Used for diagnoses were clinical symptoms, serum thyroxine and TRAb, thyroid ultrasound and orbital computed tomography. TCR beta CDR3 regions were amplified from RNA transcripts. During a first-round RT-PCR of the TCR CDR3, the HTBI primer set was used. One entry per CDR3 protein, called by TCRdb with MiXCR from the multiplex PCR reads. The sample contains about 300,000 distinct CDR3 sequences, roughly 15% of which appear only once. About this clonotype: As yet, its antigen is unknown.

The CDR3 is 14 amino acids. CDR1 and CDR2 from the germline V gene are MGHDK and SYGVNS. V shed 1 base and J 4 bases; nucleotides not matched to a gene: 1. This TCR was sampled from a man aged 25 to 45 with Graves' hyperthyroidism. Sequencing was done on a sample of blood. The gene calls are TRBV25-1 and TRBJ1-1, with 9 nucleotides matching TRBD1. The chain's CDR3 is CASSESTGGTEAFF. The CDR3 region has the DNA TGTGCCAGCAGTGAATCGACAGGGGGCACTGAAGCTTTCTTT.